Each of the 23 T cell receptor beta chains below was sequenced from the same sample in a study of OX40 agonist ivuxolimab in advanced cancers. The data were produced by immunoSEQ multiplex PCR, yet TCRdb's version contains in-frame clones alone and is incomplete. Among about 58,000 clones, roughly 80% were seen once, and the ten largest hold less than 2%. This sample comprised CD4+ or CD8+ T cells sorted from blood, obtained in a trial of the OX40 agonist ivuxolimab. The receptors stem from an adult with an advanced solid tumor such as melanoma, head and neck, liver or kidney cancer.

Only a few counts were recorded for this clone. The junction and the germline gene differ at one end; a read error may be behind it. The gene calls are TRBV27 and TRBJ1-2, with 8 bases identical to TRBD1. Germline lookup yields CDR1 MNHEY and CDR2 SMNVEV (reference sequence). This CDR3 comprises 13 residues. The CDR3: CASSSVTGAIPLF. The DNA of the CDR3 is TGTGCCAGCAGTTCGGTGACAGGGGCGATACCACTCTTC.

The chain carries TRBV5-6 and TRBJ2-7, with D possibly TRBD2 on 5 matching bases. The length of the CDR3 is 16 residues. The V and J ends lost 1 base and 2 bases respectively, with 16 bases between them. In germline, CDR1 is SGHDT, CDR2 YYEEEE. CDR3 in amino acids: CASSLIDGDYTYEQYV. The CDR3 DNA is TGTGCCAGCAGCTTGATTGACGGCGACTACACCTACGAGCAGTACGTC.

The V and J genes are TRBV7-6 and TRBJ1-2; the D gene is possibly TRBD1 (6 bases). Germline V CDR1 and CDR2: SGHVS, FNYEAQ. Trimming took off 2 bases at V and 3 bases at J, with 7 bases between the two ends. This CDR3 contains 13 residues. In DNA form, the CDR3 reads TGTGCCAGCAGCTTAAGACAGGACTATGGCTACACCTTC. Its translation: CASSLRQDYGYTF.

Only one count was recorded for this clone. J is TRBJ2-1 and V is TRBV11-3, with D perhaps TRBD2 (7 bases). Germline loops: CDR1 SGHNT, CDR2 YENEEA. Trimming stripped 3 bases from V and 4 bases from J, with 13 bases between. The CDR3 totals 15 residues. The CDR3: CASSLRGGWYNEQFF. The CDR3 DNA follows: TGTGCCAGCAGCTTGAGGGGGGGGTGGTACAATGAGCAGTTCTTC.

This clone was found once. J is TRBJ2-3 and V is TRBV2; D is undetermined. Trimming took off 6 bases at V and 4 bases at J, with 5 bases between the two ends. Per germline, CDR1 SNHLY and CDR2 FYNNEI. The CDR3 length is 11 residues. Here the CDR3 reads CASSFPDTQYF. In DNA, the CDR3 is TGTGCCAGCAGCTTTCCAGATACGCAGTATTTT.

The sample holds one count of this clone. The chain combines TRBV9 with TRBJ1-1; 10 bases are a match to TRBD1. Germline CDR1 reads SGDLS; CDR2 reads YYNGEE. The CDR3 loop spans 15 amino acids. Trimming took 3 bases from V and 7 from J; bases not matched to a gene: 9. In nucleotides, the CDR3 is TGTGCCAGCAGCGCAGTGACAGGGGGCCTTGATGAAGCTTTCTTT. This codes for CASSAVTGGLDEAFF.

The count of this clone is one. This sequence joins TRBV7-2 and TRBJ2-7; TRBD1 aligns across 8 bases. Per the germline V gene, CDR1 is SGHTA and CDR2 is FQGNSA. V gave up 5 bases and J gave up 5 bases; unmatched junction bases: 8. This CDR3 comprises 14 residues. The CDR3: CASSEDRVVDEQYF. In nucleotides, the CDR3 is TGTGCCAGCAGCGAGGACAGGGTGGTCGACGAGCAGTACTTC.

The V gene is TRBV21-1, the J gene TRBJ1-2. TRBV21-1 counts as a pseudogene. There are 13 residues in the CDR3. The CDR3 nucleotides are TGTGCCAGCATGCCGGGGTTTATCTATGGCTACACCTTC. Translated, it gives CASMPGFIYGYTF.

The rearrangement joins TRBV30 to TRBJ2-7, with D unclear. V dropped 4 bases and J dropped 3 bases, with 7 bases sitting between them. Germline values: CDR1 GTSNPN, CDR2 SVGIG (reference sequence). The length of the CDR3 is 11 residues. The CDR3 protein is CAWTASYEQYF. CDR3 in DNA: TGTGCCTGGACCGCCAGCTACGAGCAGTACTTC. The full variable domain, rest sourced from reference TRBV30 and TRBJ2-7, is SQTIHQWPATLVQPVGSPLSLECTVEGTSNPNLYWYRQAAGRGLQLLFYSVGIGQISSEVPQNLSASRPQDRQFILSSKKLLLSDSGFYLCAWTASYEQYFGPGTRLTVT.

The CDR3 is CASSLFGSRRETQYF. CDR3 nucleotide sequence: TGTGCCAGCAGCTTATTCGGGAGTCGGCGAGAGACCCAGTACTTC. The rearrangement joins TRBV7-9 to TRBJ2-5; D is perhaps TRBD2 (6 bases). This CDR3 spans 15 amino acids. The germline V gene has CDR1 SEHNR and CDR2 FQNEAQ (reference sequence). Trimming pared 2 bases from V and 4 bases from J, leaving 14 bases between.

The rearrangement joins TRBV20-1 to TRBJ1-1; D unresolved. Germline values: CDR1 DFQATT, CDR2 SNEGSKA (reference sequence). CDR3 size: 11 residues. Trimming took off 5 bases at V and 6 bases at J, with 10 bases between the two ends. The CDR3 spells CSAPEIPEAFF. The CDR3 DNA reads TGCAGTGCTCCAGAGATCCCTGAAGCTTTCTTT.

The chain recombines TRBV5-1 with TRBJ1-1; D is unclear. The germline V gene encodes CDR1 SGHRS and CDR2 YFSETQ. The CDR3 covers 17 residues. The V end lost 4 bases, the J end lost 0 bases, and 19 bases lay between the germline ends. As DNA, the CDR3 is TGCGCCAGCAGCCCTAGGAGTATGCATTCTATGAACACTGAAGCTTTCTTT. The encoded protein is CASSPRSMHSMNTEAFF. The whole variable domain, remainder taken from reference TRBV5-1 and TRBJ1-1, is KAGVTQTPRYLIKTRGQQVTLSCSPISGHRSVSWYQQTPGQGLQFLFEYFSETQRNKGNFPGRFSGRQFSNSRSEMNVSTLELGDSALYLCASSPRSMHSMNTEAFFGQGTRLTVV.

This chain connects TRBV5-6 to TRBJ1-1, with 7 bases aligning to TRBD1. V lost 4 bases to trimming and J lost 4 bases; unmatched junction nucleotides: 7. Germline lookup yields CDR1 SGHDT and CDR2 YYEEEE. The CDR3 extends over 14 amino acids. CDR3 DNA: TGTGCCAGCAGCCCTGACAGGGCGAGCACTGAAGCTTTCTTT. Translated, it gives CASSPDRASTEAFF.

The rearrangement joins TRBV11-3 to TRBJ2-3, with D uncertain. The CDR3 has 13 residues. V lost 4 bases and J 5 bases, leaving 10 bases between the germline ends. Germline-derived CDR1 and CDR2 are SGHNT and YENEEA. DNA of the CDR3: TGTGCCAGCAGCTCTTCGATGGTAGATACGCAGTATTTT. Protein: CASSSSMVDTQYF.

V is TRBV18 and J is TRBJ1-1; D is uncertain. The CDR3 has 14 residues. Germline assignment: CDR1 KGHSH and CDR2 LQKENI. Trimming took 1 base from V and 3 from J, leaving 9 bases between them. This CDR3 is CASSPRGYDTEAFF. CDR3 coding DNA: TGTGCCAGCTCACCACGAGGGTACGACACTGAAGCTTTCTTT.

The V and J genes are TRBV9 and TRBJ2-1; D gene uncertain. V was clipped by 3 bases and J by 2 bases, with 15 bases between them. Germline V gene sequence: CDR1 SGDLS, CDR2 YYNGEE. This CDR3 spans 16 amino acids. The CDR3 bases are TGTGCCAGCAGCGCTCGTGCAGGCCTCACCTACAATGAGCAGTTCTTC. It is translated as CASSARAGLTYNEQFF.

The chain recombines TRBV15 with TRBJ1-5; D might be TRBD1 (6 bases). V dropped 0 bases and J dropped 2 bases, with 11 bases sitting between them. Germline assignment: CDR1 LNHNV and CDR2 YYDKDF (reference sequence). The CDR3 is 16 residues long. The CDR3 spells CATSRDRSGGNQPQHF. The CDR3 nucleotides are TGTGCCACCAGCAGAGATCGGTCAGGGGGCAATCAGCCCCAGCATTTT.

Only a few counts were recorded for this clone. This chain joins TRBV5-4 and TRBJ1-1, with 9 bases fitting TRBD1. Per germline, CDR1 SGHNT and CDR2 YYREEE (reference sequence). V dropped 2 bases and J dropped 1; count of bases not matched to a gene: 3. CDR3 length: 15 amino acids. The chain's CDR3 is CASSFPGQGNTEAFF. CDR3 DNA: TGTGCCAGCAGCTTCCCGGGACAGGGGAACACTGAAGCTTTCTTT.

The CDR3 bases are TGCGCCAGCAGCGGGCGACAGGGGGCCCCTGAAAAACTGTTTTTT. The encoded protein is CASSGRQGAPEKLFF. This rearrangement joins TRBV4-1 to TRBJ1-4; TRBD1 agrees at 10 bases. The V segment lost 5 bases and the J segment 7 bases; nucleotides outside the gene matches: 7. The germline gives CDR1 MGHRA, CDR2 YSYEKL. The CDR3 runs 15 residues.

This clone has a single count. The chain couples TRBV5-1 to TRBJ2-1; D unclear. The CDR3 is 15 residues long. The V and J ends lost 2 bases and 7 bases respectively, with 16 bases between them. In germline, CDR1 is SGHRS, CDR2 YFSETQ. DNA for the CDR3: TGCGCCAGCAGCTTTTTTTCCCTGGGCGGAAATGAGCAGTTCTTC. It specifies CASSFFSLGGNEQFF.

The chain employs TRBV2 and TRBJ2-2; possibly TRBD1 for D (5 bases). Germline values: CDR1 SNHLY, CDR2 FYNNEI. The ends were cut back, 7 bases at V and 0 bases at J, with 15 bases in the middle. CDR3 length equals 16 residues. The CDR3 DNA reads as TGTGCCAGCATCCCCCCCTCGACAGCGAACACCGGGGAGCTGTTTTTT. Translated, it gives CASIPPSTANTGELFF.

This chain uses TRBV19 with TRBJ2-3; D remains ambiguous. Germline loops: CDR1 LNHDA, CDR2 SQIVND (reference sequence). Trimming removed 6 bases from V and 0 bases from J, with 10 bases in between. This CDR3 region has 14 residues. The CDR3 region is CASSPQPSTDTQYF. CDR3 coding DNA: TGTGCCAGTAGCCCCCAACCTAGCACAGATACGCAGTATTTT.

The chain couples TRBV10-3 to TRBJ2-1; TRBD2 aligns across 12 bases. The CDR3 totals 13 residues. V was clipped by 6 bases and J by 6 bases; unmatched bases: 0. CDR1 and CDR2 from the germline V gene are ENHRY and SYGVKD. In DNA, the CDR3 is TGTGCCATCAGACTAGCGGGAGGCAATGAGCAGTTCTTC. It codes for CAIRLAGGNEQFF.